This TCR beta chain was recorded in a study of control samples from healthy donors and cancer patients. This table comes from immunoSEQ multiplex PCR, and its TCRdb copy is limited to in-frame clones, with some not included. The table has some 74,000 clones, approximately 94% seen once; the top ten hold 2.8%. Germline V gene sequence: CDR1 SNHLY, CDR2 FYNNEI. Trimming took off 2 bases at V and 4 bases at J, with 12 bases between the two ends. The CDR3 consists of 16 residues. The sample taken for sequencing was blood. This chain joins TRBV2 and TRBJ2-6; D uncertain. This clonotype was sampled from a woman in her 30s in good health. Here the CDR3 reads CASSESHLTGANVLTF. The CDR3 nucleotides read TGTGCCAGCAGTGAATCCCACCTGACAGGGGCCAACGTCCTGACTTTC.